The T cell receptor (beta chain) under discussion was sequenced for a study of blood T cell repertoires in COVID-19. Looked up from germline, CDR1 is SEHNR and CDR2 is FQNEAQ (reference sequence). Trimming removed 1 base from V and 8 bases from J; junction bases left unmatched: 7. CDR3 size: 15 residues. Sequencing was performed with immunoSEQ multiplex PCR; in TCRdb, only in-frame clones are kept and a portion is missing. In the table there are about 220,000 clones, around 84% of which are singletons. This chain connects TRBV7-9 to TRBJ2-1, with TRBD2 matching 8 bases. The material sequenced was peripheral blood. The TCR comes from a woman aged 60-75 years who had recovered from COVID-19. This CDR3 reads CASSLVGGAFDEQFF. The CDR3 DNA follows: TGTGCCAGCAGCTTAGTCGGGGGGGCCTTCGATGAGCAGTTCTTC.